This T cell receptor (beta chain) was observed in a study of regulatory T cells in long-lasting Graves disease. Indicated time point: newly diagnosed GD, antithyroid drugs for less than 3 months. Researchers made the TCR library from RNA that was extracted from PBMCs. This clonotype was seen more than once but under ten times. A much larger clone differs by one base, so this may be a read error. According to the study, TCR beta libraries were built with iRepertoire HTBI primers and CDR3-region Arm-PCR. One entry per CDR3 protein, called by TCRdb with MiXCR from the multiplex PCR reads. The data contain about 560,000 distinct CDR3 sequences, around 15% of them singletons. These data were also reused for a study on T cells in Graves' hyperthyroidism and ophthalmopathy.

The sample consisted of peripheral blood mononuclear cells (PBMCs), taken at new diagnosis, from a patient treated with antithyroid drugs. This sequence was found in a man between 18 and 35 years old with Graves disease.

CDR3 residues: CASSPRRTDAQYF. CDR3 DNA: TGTGCCAGCAGCCCGCGGAGGACGGATGCGCAGTATTTT. The J gene is TRBJ2-3, the V gene TRBV11-3, with D possibly TRBD2 on 5 matching bases. The CDR3 consists of 13 residues. Germline loops: CDR1 SGHNT, CDR2 YENEEA. Trimming took off 5 bases at V and 10 bases at J, with 16 bases between the two ends.